Shown below are 10 T cell receptor beta chains from a single sample sequenced in a study of control samples from healthy donors and cancer patients. The table came from immunoSEQ multiplex PCR; TCRdb's copy has only in-frame clones and leaves some out. The sample holds roughly 140,000 clones; over 85% are singletons and the top ten take about 2.4%. What was sequenced was blood. The source is a man between 45 and 60 years old in good health.

The gene calls are TRBV5-4 and TRBJ2-7, with TRBD2 matching 11 bases. With 2 bases clipped from V and 4 bases from J, the junction kept 8 bases outside the gene matches. The V gene's germline CDR1 is SGHNT and CDR2 YYREEE (reference sequence). The CDR3 has 16 residues. CDR3 in amino acids: CASSFPPTSGRYEQYF. The CDR3 coding sequence is TGTGCCAGCAGCTTCCCACCAACTAGCGGGAGATACGAGCAGTACTTC.

The V gene is TRBV11-2, the J gene TRBJ2-7; 9 bases match TRBD1. The CDR3 spans 15 residues. Trimming took 4 bases from V and 4 from J; bases not matched to a gene: 8. The germline V gene has CDR1 SGHAT and CDR2 FQNNGV. In DNA form, the CDR3 reads TGTGCCAGCAGCTCATACAGGGGGCTTAGGTACGAGCAGTACTTC. It encodes CASSSYRGLRYEQYF.

The J gene is TRBJ2-6, the V gene TRBV29-1; D is unresolved. The CDR3 runs to 13 residues. Deletions cut 4 bases from V and 1 base from J, with 5 bases between. Germline-derived CDR1 and CDR2 are SQVTM and ANQGSEA. CDR3 amino acids: CSVGKSGANVLTF. The CDR3 DNA reads TGCAGCGTTGGCAAATCTGGGGCCAACGTCCTGACTTTC.

The chain carries TRBV6-5 and TRBJ2-3, with no clear D. V was cut by 6 bases and J by 1 base, with 8 bases left in between. The germline gives CDR1 MNHEY, CDR2 SVGAGI. The CDR3 is made up of 13 amino acids. The CDR3 nucleotides are TGTGCCAGCAGGGGTCGGGGCACAGATACGCAGTATTTT. Its translation is CASRGRGTDTQYF.

The V call is TRBV7-9, the J call TRBJ1-2; D not certain. V shed 5 bases and J shed 2 bases, with 9 bases lying between them. CDR1 and CDR2 from the germline V gene are SEHNR and FQNEAQ (reference sequence). The CDR3 covers 13 residues. In DNA, the CDR3 is TGTGCCAGCAGCGCTGGGTGGAACTATGGCTACACCTTC. Amino acids: CASSAGWNYGYTF. Supplemented by reference TRBV7-9 and TRBJ1-2, the full variable domain reads DTGVSQNPRHKITKRGQNVTFRCDPISEHNRLYWYRQTLGQGPEFLTYFQNEAQLEKSRLLSDRFSAERPKGSFSTLEIQRTEQGDSAMYLCASSAGWNYGYTFGSGTRLTVV.

The chain uses TRBV11-2 and TRBJ2-1, with TRBD1 matching over 9 bases. V lost 5 bases to trimming and J lost 2 bases; unmatched junction nucleotides: 4. The CDR3 is 15 residues long. Germline values: CDR1 SGHAT, CDR2 FQNNGV. The CDR3 region is CASSPQGATYNEQFF. CDR3 bases: TGTGCCAGCAGCCCACAGGGGGCCACCTACAATGAGCAGTTCTTC.

The rearrangement joins TRBV30 to TRBJ2-2, with TRBD1 matching over 7 bases. J lost 4 bases, V lost 2 bases, and 7 bases had no gene match. Germline V gene sequence: CDR1 GTSNPN, CDR2 SVGIG (reference sequence). This CDR3 region has 15 residues. CDR3 sequence reads: CAWSLTTGSTGELFF. The CDR3 DNA follows: TGTGCCTGGAGTCTCACGACAGGGAGCACCGGGGAGCTGTTTTTT.

For this clone: Other DNA sequences in the same sample also yield this CDR3. The V and J genes are TRBV5-4 and TRBJ2-2, with D perhaps given as TRBD1 or TRBD2 (5 bases each). Between the trimmed V and J ends, which lost 3 bases and 4 bases, there was a span of 13 bases. In germline, CDR1 is SGHNT, CDR2 YYREEE (reference sequence). The CDR3 has 15 amino acids. As DNA, the CDR3 is TGTGCCAGCAGCTGGGGGACCCACCTCACCGGGGAGCTGTTTTTT. Translation: CASSWGTHLTGELFF. Complete variable domain (other parts from reference TRBV5-4 and TRBJ2-2): ETGVTQSPTHLIKTRGQQVTLRCSSQSGHNTVSWYQQALGQGPQFIFQYYREEENGRGNFPPRFSGLQFPNYSSELNVNALELDDSALYLCASSWGTHLTGELFFGEGSRLTVL.

V usage is TRBV4-1 and J usage is TRBJ2-5; 7 bases fit TRBD2. CDR1 MGHRA and CDR2 YSYEKL come from the germline V gene. Germline trimming cut 4 bases from V and 2 bases from J; bases unmatched to any gene: 1. The CDR3 is 13 amino acids. The CDR3 DNA sequence: TGCGCCAGCAGCCTGGGACTACAAGAGACCCAGTACTTC. Translated, it gives CASSLGLQETQYF.

The chain uses TRBV6-5 and TRBJ1-5, with a weak D call TRBD1 (5 bases). CDR3 length: 15 residues. The V end lost 6 bases, the J end lost 0 bases, and 12 bases lay between the germline ends. CDR1 and CDR2 from the germline V gene are MNHEY and SVGAGI. The DNA for the CDR3 is TGTGCCAGCAGACGCTCGGGGGTTAGCAATCAGCCCCAGCATTTT. It translates to CASRRSGVSNQPQHF.